The 14 T cell receptor beta chains below all came from one sample that was sequenced in a study of post-analysis software for immune sequencing data. Study results and caveats: Among roughly 5 TRBV segments more frequent in patients than controls were TRBV5-6, TRBV5-1 and TRBV20-1.

Prepared libraries of TCR beta cDNA carried unique molecular identifiers. Each CDR3 protein gets one entry after TCRdb re-called the PCR reads with MiXCR. The data show 500,000 to 600,000 distinct CDR3 sequences, roughly 40% seen once. Their antigens remain unidentified. Input material: blood. These receptors were obtained from a girl between 5 and 17 years old with multiple sclerosis.

This chain joins TRBV5-6 and TRBJ2-7; D uncertain. V was clipped by 2 bases and J by 0 bases, with 6 bases between them. The germline V gene encodes CDR1 SGHDT and CDR2 YYEEEE. The CDR3 totals 13 residues. This CDR3 reads CASSFQRSYEQYF. The CDR3 DNA sequence: TGTGCCAGCAGCTTTCAGCGCTCCTACGAGCAGTACTTC.

The sample holds a few counts of this clonotype. The V and J genes are TRBV5-1 and TRBJ2-4; D gene uncertain. With the DNA end fitting TRBJ2-7 better, the J assignment may be wrong. Germline CDR1 SGHRS, CDR2 YFSETQ. The CDR3 has 13 residues. CDR3 sequence: CASSSSLKDEQYF. DNA of the CDR3: TGCGCCAGCAGCTCCTCTTTGAAGGACGAGCAGTACTTC.

The CDR3 spells CASSSRASGSFYNEQFF. The CDR3 DNA sequence: TGTGCCAGCAGTTCTAGGGCTAGCGGGAGTTTCTACAATGAGCAGTTCTTC. J is TRBJ2-1 and V is TRBV12-3 or TRBV12-4; 10 nucleotides line up with TRBD2. Unmatched junction bases numbered 9, after V lost 4 bases and J lost 3 bases. The CDR3 totals 17 residues.

The CDR3 DNA is TGTGCCAGCAGTTACTGGGCCGGGGAGCTGTTTTTT. It encodes CASSYWAGELFF. The chain combines TRBV6-2 or TRBV6-3 with TRBJ2-2; D ambiguous. V lost 1 base and J 6 bases, leaving 3 bases between the germline ends. The germline gives CDR1 MNHEY, CDR2 SVGEGT. The length of the CDR3 is 12 residues.

This chain links TRBV29-1 with TRBJ2-1; D remains ambiguous. V was trimmed by 0 bases and J by 10 bases, leaving 4 bases between them. The CDR3 consists of 10 residues. Per the germline V gene, CDR1 is SQVTM and CDR2 is ANQGSEA. The CDR3 here is CSVEDAEQFF. DNA of the CDR3: TGCAGCGTTGAAGACGCGGAGCAGTTCTTC.

The table lists this clonotype with a few counts. V gene TRBV4-2 combines with J gene TRBJ2-7; TRBD2 aligns across 8 bases. The CDR3 is 16 amino acids. V lost 0 bases, J lost 4 bases, and 8 bases stayed unmatched. Germline V gene data show CDR1 as LGHNA and CDR2 as YNFKEQ. The CDR3 reads CASSQERSPSGYEQYF. For the CDR3, the DNA is TGTGCCAGCAGCCAAGAGCGGTCGCCTAGCGGGTACGAGCAGTACTTC.

The gene calls are TRBV5-5 and TRBJ2-7; the D is unclear. V was cut by 2 bases and J by 0 bases, with 12 bases left in between. Germline V gives CDR1 SGHKS, CDR2 YYEKEE (reference sequence). The CDR3 is made up of 15 amino acids. This CDR3 reads CASSFGSPYSYEQYF. CDR3 DNA sequence: TGTGCCAGCAGCTTCGGCTCGCCCTACTCCTACGAGCAGTACTTC.

The CDR3 DNA sequence: TGTGCCAGCAAGTCCTCCTCAGGGAACACTGAAGCTTTCTTT. Translation: CASKSSSGNTEAFF. The V call is TRBV12-3 or TRBV12-4, the J call TRBJ1-1; no clear D. Trimming removed 7 bases from V and 1 base from J, with 13 bases in between. This CDR3 has 14 amino acids.

This clonotype came up a few times. This rearrangement joins TRBV25-1 to TRBJ2-7, with 7 bases aligning to TRBD2. V was clipped by 4 bases and J by 5 bases; unmatched bases: 11. CDR3 length: 15 amino acids. Germline assignment: CDR1 MGHDK and CDR2 SYGVNS. The DNA of the CDR3 is TGTGCCAGCAGTGCCCTTCGGGGGGTCGGGGACGAGCAGTACTTC. Translating it yields CASSALRGVGDEQYF.

This clonotype occurred once. The chain carries TRBV3-1 and TRBJ1-2; no definite D call. This CDR3 has 15 amino acids. Germline CDR1 LGHDT, CDR2 YNNKEL (reference sequence). Trimming stripped 0 bases from V and 5 bases from J, with 13 bases between. CDR3 residues: CASSQDQEGEYGYTF. In DNA, the CDR3 is TGTGCCAGCAGCCAAGATCAGGAGGGAGAATATGGCTACACCTTC.

This clonotype was observed many times. The V call is TRBV6-4, the J call TRBJ2-3; a possible D gene is TRBD2 (5 bases). Trimming removed 3 bases at V and 2 bases at J, with 9 bases between. The CDR3 extends over 14 amino acids. Germline-derived CDR1 and CDR2 are MRHNA and SNTAGT. Written as DNA, the CDR3 is TGTGCCAGCAGTGAGCGGGCCTCCACAGATACGCAGTATTTT. This translates into CASSERASTDTQYF.

The chain is built from TRBV9 and TRBJ2-4; D may be TRBD2 (5 bases). The ends were cut back, 1 base at V and 13 bases at J, with 18 bases in the middle. Germline CDR1 reads SGDLS; CDR2 reads YYNGEE. The CDR3 is 14 amino acids. CDR3 sequence: CASSVSPAEGFQYF. Here the CDR3 DNA reads TGTGCCAGCAGCGTATCCCCTGCTGAGGGATTCCAGTACTTC.

CDR3 in amino acids: CASSLSGTTNEQYF. Written as DNA, the CDR3 is TGTGCCAGCAGCTTGTCCGGGACAACTAACGAGCAGTACTTC. The chain has TRBV7-9 and TRBJ2-7, with D perhaps TRBD1 (6 bases). This CDR3 contains 14 residues. Trimming shortened V by 3 bases and J by 5 bases, and 14 bases separated the two germline ends. The V gene's germline CDR1 is SEHNR and CDR2 FQNEAQ (reference sequence).

The genes are TRBV2 and TRBJ2-5; D is uncertain. The germline V and J ends were trimmed by 6 bases and 5 bases, with 16 bases remaining between them. The CDR3 has 14 amino acids. Per the germline V gene, CDR1 is SNHLY and CDR2 is FYNNEI. The CDR3, as DNA: TGTGCCAGCAGCATCCTAGGTAGTTCTGAGACCCAGTACTTC. Protein product: CASSILGSSETQYF. The variable domain in full, with the rest retrieved from reference TRBV2 and TRBJ2-5, is EPEVTQTPSHQVTQMGQEVILRCVPISNHLYFYWYRQILGQKVEFLVSFYNNEISEKSEIFDDQFSVERPDGSNFTLKIRSTKLEDSAMYFCASSILGSSETQYFGPGTRLLVL.